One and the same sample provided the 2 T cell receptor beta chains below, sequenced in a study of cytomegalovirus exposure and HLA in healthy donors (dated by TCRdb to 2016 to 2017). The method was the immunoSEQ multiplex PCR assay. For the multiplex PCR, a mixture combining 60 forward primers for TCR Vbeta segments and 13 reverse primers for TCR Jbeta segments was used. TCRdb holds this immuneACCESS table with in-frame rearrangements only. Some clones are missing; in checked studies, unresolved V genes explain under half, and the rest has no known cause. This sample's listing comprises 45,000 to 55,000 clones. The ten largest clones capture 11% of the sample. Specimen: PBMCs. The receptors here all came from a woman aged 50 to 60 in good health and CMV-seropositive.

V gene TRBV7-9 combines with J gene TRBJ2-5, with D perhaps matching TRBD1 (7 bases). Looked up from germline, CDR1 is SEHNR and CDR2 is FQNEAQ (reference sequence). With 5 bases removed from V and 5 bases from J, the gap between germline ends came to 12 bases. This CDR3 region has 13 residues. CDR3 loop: CASSAGGTETQYF. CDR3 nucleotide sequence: TGTGCCAGCAGCGCAGGGGGGACGGAGACCCAGTACTTC.

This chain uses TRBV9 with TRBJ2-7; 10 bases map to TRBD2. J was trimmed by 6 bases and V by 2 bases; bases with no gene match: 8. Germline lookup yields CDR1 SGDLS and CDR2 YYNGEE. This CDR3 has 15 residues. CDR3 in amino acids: CASSVIGTSAPEQYF. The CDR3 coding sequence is TGTGCCAGCAGCGTTATCGGGACTAGCGCACCCGAGCAGTACTTC.